Reported below is one T cell receptor beta chain. Its matching antigen is unknown. Incorporated into the TCR beta cDNA libraries were unique molecular identifiers, which served to reduce PCR and sequencing biases. The T cell input of roughly 1 to 11 million gave roughly 500,000 cDNA molecules. In TCRdb, the PCR reads were re-called with MiXCR into one record per CDR3 protein. The sample records fewer than 850,000 distinct CDR3 sequences, just over 45% being singletons. Trimming took off 3 bases at V and 4 bases at J, with 9 bases between the two ends. The CDR3 runs 13 residues. This sample is drawn from a study of post-analysis software for immune sequencing data. Study summary: Relapsing-remitting, secondary progressive and progressive-relapsing forms made up the multiple sclerosis disease courses. Broader study findings: Elevated frequency relative to controls characterized roughly five TRBV segments in patients, TRBV5-6, TRBV5-1 and TRBV20-1 among them. Samples sharing a preparation batch grouped tightly together when assessed by F measure. Normalized Chao1 diversity in multiple sclerosis patients fell significantly below that of controls.

Sequencing was done on a sample of blood. This chain uses TRBV12-3 or TRBV12-4 with TRBJ1-2, with a possible D match to TRBD1 (5 bases). The TCR was taken from a girl aged 5 to 17 with multiple sclerosis. CDR3 sequence (DNA): TGTGCCAGCAGTTTTGGGGCTGTCTATGGCTACACCTTC. Its translation: CASSFGAVYGYTF.